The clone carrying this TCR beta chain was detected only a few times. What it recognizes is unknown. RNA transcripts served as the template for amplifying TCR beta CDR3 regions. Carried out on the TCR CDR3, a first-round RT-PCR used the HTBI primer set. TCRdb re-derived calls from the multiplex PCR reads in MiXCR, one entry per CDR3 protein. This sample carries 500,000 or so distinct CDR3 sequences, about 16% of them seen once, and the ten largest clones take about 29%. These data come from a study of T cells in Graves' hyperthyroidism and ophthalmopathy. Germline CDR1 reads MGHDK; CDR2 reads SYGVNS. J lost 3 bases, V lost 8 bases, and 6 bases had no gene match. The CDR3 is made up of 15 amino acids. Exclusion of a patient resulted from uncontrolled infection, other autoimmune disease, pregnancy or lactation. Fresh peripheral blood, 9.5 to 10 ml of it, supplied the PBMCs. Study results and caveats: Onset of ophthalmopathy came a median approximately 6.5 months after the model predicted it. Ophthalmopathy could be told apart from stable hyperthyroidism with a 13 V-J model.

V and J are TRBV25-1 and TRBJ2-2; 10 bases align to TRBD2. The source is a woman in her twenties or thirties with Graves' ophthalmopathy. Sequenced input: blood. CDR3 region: CASQLAGFDTGELFF. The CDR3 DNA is TGTGCCAGCCAACTAGCGGGATTTGACACCGGGGAGCTGTTTTTT.